This T cell receptor (beta chain) was recovered during a study of T cells in Graves' hyperthyroidism and ophthalmopathy. To note about this clonotype: Its antigen remains unknown.

Study results and caveats: Using 13 V-J features, a model discriminated ophthalmopathy from stable hyperthyroidism.

Authors of the study amplified TCR beta CDR3 regions from RNA transcripts. The TCR CDR3 first-round RT-PCR relied on the HTBI primer set. TCRdb analysed the multiplex PCR reads with MiXCR anew, one entry per CDR3 protein. This sample carries roughly 350,000 distinct CDR3 sequences, around 13% of them seen once, and the ten largest clones take roughly 24%. This CDR3 has 14 amino acids. Germline V gene lookup returns CDR1 MNHEY and CDR2 SVGEGT. V lost 5 bases, J lost 2 bases, and 3 bases stayed unmatched. The PBMCs were taken from roughly 10 ml of fresh peripheral blood. The sequence came from a woman aged 30 to 39 with Graves' hyperthyroidism. This chain links TRBV6-2 or TRBV6-3 with TRBJ2-5; 9 positions agree with TRBD2. Material: blood. The CDR3 coding sequence is TGTGCCAGCAGTACTCTAGCGGGGCAAGAGACCCAGTACTTC. Its translation is CASSTLAGQETQYF.